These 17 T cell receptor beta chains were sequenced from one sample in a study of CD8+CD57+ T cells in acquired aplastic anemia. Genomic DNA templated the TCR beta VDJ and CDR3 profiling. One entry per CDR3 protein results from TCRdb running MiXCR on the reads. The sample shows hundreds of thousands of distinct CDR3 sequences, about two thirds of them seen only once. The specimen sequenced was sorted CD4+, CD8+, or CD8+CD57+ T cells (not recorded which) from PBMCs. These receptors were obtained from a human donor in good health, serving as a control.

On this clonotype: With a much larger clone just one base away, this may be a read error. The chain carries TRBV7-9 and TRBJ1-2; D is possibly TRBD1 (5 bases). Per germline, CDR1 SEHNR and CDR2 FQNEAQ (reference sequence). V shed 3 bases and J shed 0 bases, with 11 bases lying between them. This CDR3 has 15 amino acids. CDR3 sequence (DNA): TGTGCCAGCAGCTTGGGGGGGGGGACTAACTATGGCTACACCTTC. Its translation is CASSLGGGTNYGYTF.

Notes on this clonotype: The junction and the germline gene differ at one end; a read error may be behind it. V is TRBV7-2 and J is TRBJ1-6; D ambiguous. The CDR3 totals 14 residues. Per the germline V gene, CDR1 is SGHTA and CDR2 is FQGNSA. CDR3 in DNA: TGTGCCAGCAGCCCGAACCGTGTGTGTTCCCGCCTCCGCTTT. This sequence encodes CASSPNRVCSRLRF.

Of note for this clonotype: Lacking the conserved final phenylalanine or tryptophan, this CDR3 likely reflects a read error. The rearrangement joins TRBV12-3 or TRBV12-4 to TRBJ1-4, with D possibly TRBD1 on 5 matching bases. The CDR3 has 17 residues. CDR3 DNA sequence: TGTGCCATCAGTGCGCAGGGAGGGGCTGCAACTAATGAAAAACTGTTTCTT. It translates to CAISAQGGAATNEKLFL.

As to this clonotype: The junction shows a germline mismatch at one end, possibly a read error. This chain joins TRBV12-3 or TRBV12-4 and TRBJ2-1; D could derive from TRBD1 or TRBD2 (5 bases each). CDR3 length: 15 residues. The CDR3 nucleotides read TGTGCCGGCAGGGTTCCCGGAGGCTCCTACAATGAGCAGTTCTTC. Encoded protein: CAGRVPGGSYNEQFF.

The CDR3 nucleotides read TGTGCCAGCAGCTTTCCCAGGAACAATGAGCAGGTCTTCCTGTTTTTT. It is translated as CASSFPRNNEQVFLFF. J is TRBJ1-4 and V is TRBV7-2; the D is unclear. This CDR3 contains 16 residues. The V gene's germline CDR1 is SGHTA and CDR2 FQGNSA. The V and J ends lost 3 bases and 14 bases respectively, with 25 bases between them.

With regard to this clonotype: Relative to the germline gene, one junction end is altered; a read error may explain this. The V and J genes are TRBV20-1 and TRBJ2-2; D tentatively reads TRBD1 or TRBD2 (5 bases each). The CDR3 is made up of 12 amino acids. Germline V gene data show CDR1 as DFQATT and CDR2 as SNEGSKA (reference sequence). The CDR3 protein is CSGEDGTGQLFF. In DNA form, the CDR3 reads TGCAGTGGTGAAGACGGGACCGGGCAGCTGTTTTTT.

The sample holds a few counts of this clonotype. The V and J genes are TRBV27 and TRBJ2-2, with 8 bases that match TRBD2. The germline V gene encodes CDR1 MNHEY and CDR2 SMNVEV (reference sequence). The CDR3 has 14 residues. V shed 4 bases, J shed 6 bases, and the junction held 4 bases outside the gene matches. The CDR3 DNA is TGTGCCAGCAGTTCCCCGCGGGGGGCCGGGGAGCTGTTTTTT. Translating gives CASSSPRGAGELFF.

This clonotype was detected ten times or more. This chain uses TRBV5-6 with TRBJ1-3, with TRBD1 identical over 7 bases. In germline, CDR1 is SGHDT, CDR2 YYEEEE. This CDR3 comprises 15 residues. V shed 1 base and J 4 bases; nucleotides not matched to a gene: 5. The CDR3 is CASSLRLQGGNTIYF. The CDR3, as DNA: TGTGCCAGCAGCTTGCGGCTACAGGGGGGAAACACCATATATTTT.

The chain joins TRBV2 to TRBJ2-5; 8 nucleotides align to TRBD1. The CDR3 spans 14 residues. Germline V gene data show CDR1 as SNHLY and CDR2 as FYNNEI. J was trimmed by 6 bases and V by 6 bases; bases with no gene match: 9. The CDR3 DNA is TGTGCCAGCAGCGATCTGACAGGGGCGCAGACCCAGTACTTC. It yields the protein CASSDLTGAQTQYF.

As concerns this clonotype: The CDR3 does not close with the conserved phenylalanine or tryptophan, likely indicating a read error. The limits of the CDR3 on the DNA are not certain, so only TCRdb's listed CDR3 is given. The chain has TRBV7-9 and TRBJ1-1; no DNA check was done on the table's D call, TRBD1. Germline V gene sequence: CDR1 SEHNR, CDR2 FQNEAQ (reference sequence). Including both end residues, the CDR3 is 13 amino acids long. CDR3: CASSSPGQDTFGS.

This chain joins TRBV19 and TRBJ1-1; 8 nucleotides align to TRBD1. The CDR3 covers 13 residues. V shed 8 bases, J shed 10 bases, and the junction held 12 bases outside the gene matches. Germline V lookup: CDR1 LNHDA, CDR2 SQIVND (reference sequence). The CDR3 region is CASEIGQGKIAFF. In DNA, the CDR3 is TGTGCCAGTGAAATAGGACAGGGAAAGATAGCTTTCTTT.

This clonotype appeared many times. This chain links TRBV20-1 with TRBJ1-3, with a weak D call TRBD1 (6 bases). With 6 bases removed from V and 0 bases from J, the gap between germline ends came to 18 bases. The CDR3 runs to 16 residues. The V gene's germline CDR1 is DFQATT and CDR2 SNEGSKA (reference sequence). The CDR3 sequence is CSAGTQGLYSGNTIYF. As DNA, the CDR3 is TGCAGTGCCGGTACTCAGGGGTTATACTCTGGAAACACCATATATTTT.

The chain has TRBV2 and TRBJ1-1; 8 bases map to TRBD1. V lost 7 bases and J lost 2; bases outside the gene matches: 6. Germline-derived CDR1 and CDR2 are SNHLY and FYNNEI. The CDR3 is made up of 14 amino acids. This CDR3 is CASNNRGTNTEAFF. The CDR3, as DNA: TGTGCCAGCAACAACAGGGGGACAAACACTGAAGCTTTCTTT.

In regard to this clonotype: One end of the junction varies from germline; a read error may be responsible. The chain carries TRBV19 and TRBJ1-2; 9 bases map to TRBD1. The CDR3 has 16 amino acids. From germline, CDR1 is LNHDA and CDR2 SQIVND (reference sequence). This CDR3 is CASSIGTGGLDEHFFF. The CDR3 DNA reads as TGTGCCAGTAGTATCGGCACAGGGGGCCTAGATGAGCACTTCTTCTTC.

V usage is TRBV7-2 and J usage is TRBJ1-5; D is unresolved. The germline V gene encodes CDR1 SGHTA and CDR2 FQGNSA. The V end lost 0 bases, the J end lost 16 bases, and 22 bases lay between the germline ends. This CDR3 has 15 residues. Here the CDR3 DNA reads TGTGCCAGCAGCTTAGCAATGGTTCAAGAGACCCAGTACCATTTT. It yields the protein CASSLAMVQETQYHF.

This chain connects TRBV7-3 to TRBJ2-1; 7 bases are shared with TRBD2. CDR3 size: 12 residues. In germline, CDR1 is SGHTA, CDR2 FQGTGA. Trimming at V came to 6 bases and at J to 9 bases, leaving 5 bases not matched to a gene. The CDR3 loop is CASRTSTGEQFF. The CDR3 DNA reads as TGTGCCAGCAGGACTAGCACAGGTGAGCAGTTCTTC. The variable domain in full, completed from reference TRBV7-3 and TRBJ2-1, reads GAGVSQTPSNKVTEKGKYVELRCDPISGHTALYWYRQSLGQGPEFLIYFQGTGAADDSGLPNDRFFAVRPEGSVSTLKIQRTERGDSAVYLCASRTSTGEQFFGPGTRLTVL.

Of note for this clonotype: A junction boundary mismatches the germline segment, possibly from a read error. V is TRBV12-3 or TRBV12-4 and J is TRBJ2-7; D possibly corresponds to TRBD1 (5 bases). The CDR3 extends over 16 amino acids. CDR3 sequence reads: CASSEILGQGAYEQYF. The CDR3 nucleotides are TGCGCCAGCAGCGAAATTTTAGGGCAGGGCGCGTACGAGCAGTACTTC.